These 31 T cell receptor beta chains were all obtained from the same sample, sequenced in a study of blood T cell repertoires in COVID-19. Clones were read by immunoSEQ multiplex PCR, and TCRdb kept only the in-frame ones, dropping some. Of around 150,000 clones in the sample, roughly 80% were seen once. Input material: PBMCs or T cells enriched from blood (not recorded which). The receptors were sampled from a man in his forties or fifties who had recovered from COVID-19.

The chain employs TRBV6-5 and TRBJ2-5, with 7 positions matching TRBD2. Germline V lookup: CDR1 MNHEY, CDR2 SVGAGI. J gave up 4 bases and V 0 bases, and 5 bases lay outside the gene matches. The CDR3 consists of 15 residues. Here the CDR3 DNA reads TGTGCCAGCAGTTACTCGGGGGGGGGAGTAGAGACCCAGTACTTC. Translating it yields CASSYSGGGVETQYF.

The chain uses TRBV4-1 and TRBJ1-5; the D is unclear. This CDR3 spans 17 amino acids. The germline V gene encodes CDR1 MGHRA and CDR2 YSYEKL. Trimming took off 1 base at V and 0 bases at J, with 13 bases between the two ends. CDR3 protein: CASSQGVSLNSNQPQHF. DNA for the CDR3: TGCGCCAGCAGCCAAGGCGTGAGTCTCAATAGCAATCAGCCCCAGCATTTT.

The rearrangement joins TRBV2 to TRBJ2-3, with D uncertain. The CDR3 covers 10 residues. The V gene lost 8 bases and the J gene lost 5 bases, with 5 bases spanning the gap. Germline V gene data show CDR1 as SNHLY and CDR2 as FYNNEI. The CDR3 DNA reads as TGTGCCAGCGTTAGAGATACGCAGTATTTT. Residues: CASVRDTQYF.

The CDR3 DNA is TGTGCCATCATGACAGGGGGAAATCAGCCCCAGCATTTT. It codes for CAIMTGGNQPQHF. The rearrangement links TRBV10-3 to TRBJ1-5, with 9 nucleotides matching TRBD1. After removal of 7 bases from V and 4 bases from J, the junction contained 2 bases not matched to a gene. CDR1 is ENHRY and CDR2 is SYGVKD in the germline V gene. The CDR3 consists of 13 residues.

This chain connects TRBV18 to TRBJ2-7; D is perhaps TRBD1 (6 bases). The CDR3 consists of 15 residues. Germline values: CDR1 KGHSH, CDR2 LQKENI. V lost 0 bases, J lost 3 bases, and 12 bases lay in between. This chain's CDR3 is CASSPPNRERYEQYF. CDR3 DNA sequence: TGTGCCAGCTCACCACCGAACAGGGAGCGCTACGAGCAGTACTTC. Together with reference TRBV18 and TRBJ2-7, the CDR3 gives the full variable domain: NAGVMQNPRHLVRRRGQEARLRCSPMKGHSHVYWYRQLPEEGLKFMVYLQKENIIDESGMPKERFSAEFPKEGPSILRIQQVVRGDSAAYFCASSPPNRERYEQYFGPGTRLTVT.

The chain is built from TRBV19 and TRBJ1-1; 10 bases line up with TRBD1. The CDR3 totals 17 residues. Germline CDR1 LNHDA, CDR2 SQIVND (reference sequence). The ends lost 0 bases at V and 1 base at J; junction bases unmatched: 5. The CDR3 DNA is TGTGCCAGTAGTATAGATGTGCGGGACAGGGGGAACACTGAAGCTTTCTTT. Translation: CASSIDVRDRGNTEAFF.

The gene calls are TRBV4-2 and TRBJ2-5; 12 bases line up with TRBD2. The CDR3 extends over 19 amino acids. The germline gives CDR1 LGHNA, CDR2 YNFKEQ. The trim removed 0 bases at V and 3 bases at J, leaving 11 bases unmatched. The CDR3 region is CASSQEEVGTSGLEETQYF. Here the CDR3 DNA reads TGTGCCAGCAGCCAAGAGGAGGTCGGGACTAGCGGGTTAGAAGAGACCCAGTACTTC.

This chain uses TRBV3-1 (or the pseudogene TRBV3-2) with TRBJ2-3; 15 bases agree with TRBD2. J gave up 7 bases and V 4 bases, and 12 bases lay outside the gene matches. The germline CDR1 and CDR2 sequences are LGHDT and YNNKEL (reference sequence). The CDR3 contains 18 residues. The CDR3 DNA sequence: TGTGCCAGCAGCCTGCGGACTAGCGGGGGGGATACGATTTATACGCAGTATTTT. Its translation is CASSLRTSGGDTIYTQYF.

V gene TRBV5-1 combines with J gene TRBJ2-7, with TRBD1 identical over 7 bases. The junction had 6 bases not matched to a gene; V was cut back by 0 bases and J by 3 bases. The germline gives CDR1 SGHRS, CDR2 YFSETQ. The CDR3 is made up of 15 amino acids. CDR3 in amino acids: CASSLGVTGVYEQYF. CDR3 nucleotides: TGCGCCAGCAGCTTGGGTGTTACAGGGGTCTACGAGCAGTACTTC.

The genes are TRBV5-1 and TRBJ2-1; 10 bases map to TRBD2. The CDR3 has 14 residues. CDR1 is SGHRS and CDR2 is YFSETQ in the germline V gene. Germline trimming cut 6 bases from V and 3 bases from J; bases unmatched to any gene: 3. The CDR3 reads CASTSSGGYNEQFF. The CDR3 DNA reads TGCGCCAGCACCTCTAGCGGGGGCTACAATGAGCAGTTCTTC.

This clone was recorded a few times. The rearrangement uses TRBV2 and TRBJ1-2; perhaps TRBD1 as D (5 bases). Germline V gives CDR1 SNHLY, CDR2 FYNNEI. V was cut by 7 bases and J by 7 bases, with 22 bases left in between. The CDR3 spans 15 residues. This CDR3 reads CASTLRGATSSGYTF. In nucleotides, the CDR3 is TGTGCCAGCACCCTACGTGGGGCCACGAGCAGTGGCTACACCTTC.

V is TRBV4-2 and J is TRBJ1-5; 11 nucleotides agree with TRBD1. CDR1 is LGHNA and CDR2 is YNFKEQ in the germline V gene. Trimming cost V 1 base and J 6 bases; bases outside gene matches: 2. CDR3 length: 15 amino acids. The CDR3 sequence is CASSQGTGGFQPQHF. In DNA, the CDR3 is TGTGCCAGCAGCCAAGGGACAGGGGGCTTTCAGCCCCAGCATTTT.

The chain employs TRBV5-1 and TRBJ1-5; weak D call: TRBD1 (5 bases). V gave up 4 bases and J gave up 9 bases, with 14 bases separating them. CDR1 and CDR2 from the germline V gene are SGHRS and YFSETQ. The CDR3 contains 13 residues. The CDR3 loop reads CASSPDSLGPQHF. CDR3 DNA: TGCGCCAGCAGCCCTGACAGCCTTGGGCCCCAGCATTTT.

The chain couples TRBV4-3 to TRBJ1-1; 7 nucleotides line up with TRBD1. The junction had 5 bases not matched to a gene; V was cut back by 3 bases and J by 1 base. The length of the CDR3 is 15 residues. Germline V gene sequence: CDR1 LGHNA, CDR2 YSLEER. The CDR3 region is CASSHSTGTNTEAFF. The CDR3 DNA follows: TGCGCCAGCAGCCATTCGACAGGGACGAACACTGAAGCTTTCTTT.

This chain connects TRBV9 to TRBJ2-3; 13 positions match TRBD2. Germline V lookup: CDR1 SGDLS, CDR2 YYNGEE. This CDR3 has 16 amino acids. Losses at the gene ends were 3 bases for V and 2 bases for J; bases not matched to a gene: 3. CDR3 loop: CASSALAGGFTDTQYF. The CDR3 bases are TGTGCCAGCAGCGCACTAGCGGGGGGGTTCACAGATACGCAGTATTTT.

The chain uses TRBV9 and TRBJ1-2; the match to TRBD1 covers 7 bases. CDR3 length: 18 amino acids. The V gene's germline CDR1 is SGDLS and CDR2 YYNGEE. After removal of 3 bases from V and 1 base from J, the junction contained 15 bases not matched to a gene. CDR3 residues: CASSARPGQLPFNYGYTF. DNA of the CDR3: TGTGCCAGCAGCGCGCGACCGGGACAGCTACCTTTTAACTATGGCTACACCTTC. Using reference TRBV9 and TRBJ1-2 for the parts outside the CDR3, the full variable domain is DSGVTQTPKHLITATGQRVTLRCSPRSGDLSVYWYQQSLDQGLQFLIQYYNGEERAKGNILERFSAQQFPDLHSELNLSSLELGDSALYFCASSARPGQLPFNYGYTFGSGTRLTVV.

V and J are TRBV27 and TRBJ2-7, with 8 bases lining up with TRBD1. After removal of 5 bases from V and 5 bases from J, the junction contained 8 bases not matched to a gene. The CDR3 extends over 14 amino acids. The germline gives CDR1 MNHEY, CDR2 SMNVEV (reference sequence). CDR3 region: CASSTMTGAHEQYF. CDR3 nucleotide sequence: TGTGCCAGCAGTACAATGACAGGGGCTCACGAGCAGTACTTC.

This clone was seen just once. The chain recombines TRBV18 with TRBJ1-2, with 10 bases aligning to TRBD1. The CDR3 has 17 residues. V shed 6 bases, J shed 2 bases, and the junction held 12 bases outside the gene matches. Germline CDR1 reads KGHSH; CDR2 reads LQKENI. CDR3 DNA sequence: TGTGCCAGCTCCCCAGTGGACAGGGGGACCCGAAACTATGGCTACACCTTC. As protein: CASSPVDRGTRNYGYTF.

The rearrangement links TRBV12-3 or TRBV12-4 to TRBJ2-5; perhaps TRBD1 as D (5 bases). V was shortened by 3 bases and J by 1 base, with 6 bases between the two germline ends. The CDR3 sequence is 13 residues long. The CDR3 DNA is TGTGCCAGCAGTTTGGGGCTCCAAGAGACCCAGTACTTC. Translation: CASSLGLQETQYF.

The chain carries TRBV18 and TRBJ2-1; D is possibly TRBD2 (5 bases). The germline V gene encodes CDR1 KGHSH and CDR2 LQKENI. V gave up 2 bases and J gave up 1 base, with 15 bases separating them. The CDR3 is made up of 17 amino acids. CDR3 coding DNA: TGTGCCAGCTCACCAAAGCTCATACTAGGGTCCTACAATGAGCAGTTCTTC. Translation: CASSPKLILGSYNEQFF.

The chain couples TRBV11-2 to TRBJ1-6; D is possibly TRBD1 (5 bases). The CDR3 spans 15 residues. The V and J ends lost 1 base and 7 bases respectively, with 11 bases between them. Germline V CDR1 and CDR2: SGHAT, FQNNGV. CDR3 sequence: CASSLVAGSNSPLHF. In nucleotides, the CDR3 is TGTGCCAGCAGCTTAGTGGCAGGGTCAAATTCACCCCTCCACTTT.

This rearrangement joins TRBV7-8 to TRBJ1-3; the match to TRBD1 covers 10 bases. Per the germline V gene, CDR1 is SGHVS and CDR2 is FQNEAQ. The CDR3 loop spans 18 amino acids. J was trimmed by 0 bases and V by 5 bases; bases with no gene match: 10. The CDR3 DNA is TGTGCCAGCAGCCGACGGGACAGGGGAGCAAGCTCTGGAAACACCATATATTTT. Its protein product is CASSRRDRGASSGNTIYF.

The CDR3 DNA reads TGCGCCAGCAGCTTGCAGGGACAGGGAGATACCGGGGAGCTGTTTTTT. Translated, it gives CASSLQGQGDTGELFF. The chain combines TRBV5-1 with TRBJ2-2, with 9 bases aligning to TRBD1. CDR1 SGHRS and CDR2 YFSETQ come from the germline V gene. The CDR3 contains 16 residues. V lost 1 base to trimming and J lost 5 bases; unmatched junction nucleotides: 6.

The chain recombines TRBV7-2 with TRBJ2-7, with TRBD1 identical over 8 bases. CDR3 length: 14 amino acids. V gave up 4 bases and J gave up 4 bases; unmatched junction bases: 6. CDR1 SGHTA and CDR2 FQGNSA come from the germline V gene. The CDR3 region has the DNA TGTGCCAGCAGCTCACCGCGGACAGGGTACGAGCAGTACTTC. As protein: CASSSPRTGYEQYF.

The gene calls are TRBV5-1 and TRBJ1-5, with 8 bases aligning to TRBD1. CDR3 length: 15 amino acids. V was clipped by 4 bases and J by 5 bases; unmatched bases: 8. The germline gives CDR1 SGHRS, CDR2 YFSETQ. Here the CDR3 DNA reads TGCGCCAGCAGCAAAACCGCAGGGGGCGATCAGCCCCAGCATTTT. Amino acids: CASSKTAGGDQPQHF. Based on the CDR3 plus reference TRBV5-1 and TRBJ1-5, the full variable domain is KAGVTQTPRYLIKTRGQQVTLSCSPISGHRSVSWYQQTPGQGLQFLFEYFSETQRNKGNFPGRFSGRQFSNSRSEMNVSTLELGDSALYLCASSKTAGGDQPQHFGDGTRLSIL.

This chain connects TRBV5-1 to TRBJ1-3; TRBD1 matches at 7 bases. The V and J ends lost 2 bases and 3 bases, in that order; junction bases with no gene match: 11. In germline, CDR1 is SGHRS, CDR2 YFSETQ. The CDR3 is made up of 17 amino acids. This CDR3 reads CASSFTGQGENGNTIYF. Written as DNA, the CDR3 is TGCGCCAGCAGCTTTACGGGGCAGGGGGAAAATGGAAACACCATATATTTT.

This clone was detected only once. The chain carries TRBV5-1 and TRBJ1-3, with D perhaps TRBD1 (6 bases). Germline assignment: CDR1 SGHRS and CDR2 YFSETQ. CDR3 length equals 13 residues. The V gene lost 0 bases and the J gene lost 8 bases, with 9 bases spanning the gap. This CDR3 reads CASSLVSGDTIYF. As DNA, the CDR3 is TGCGCCAGCAGCTTGGTTTCAGGGGACACCATATATTTT.

The gene calls are TRBV30 and TRBJ1-6, with TRBD1 matching 8 bases. V shed 1 base and J 10 bases; nucleotides not matched to a gene: 9. Germline V lookup: CDR1 GTSNPN, CDR2 SVGIG (reference sequence). CDR3 length: 15 amino acids. Here the CDR3 DNA reads TGTGCCTGGAGTGGTTTTGGACAGGGAGCCTCACCCCTCCACTTT. This sequence encodes CAWSGFGQGASPLHF.

CDR3 sequence (DNA): TGTGCCAGGGACAGGGGTAAGAGGCGAGACACCGGGGAGCTGTTTTTT. Translating it yields CARDRGKRRDTGELFF. The chain couples TRBV27 to TRBJ2-2, with 9 bases fitting TRBD1. The ends lost 9 bases at V and 3 bases at J; junction bases unmatched: 11. Germline CDR1 reads MNHEY; CDR2 reads SMNVEV (reference sequence). CDR3 length: 16 residues.

In its sample, this clone was seen many times. The chain uses TRBV6-5 and TRBJ2-1; possibly TRBD2 for D (7 bases). Germline assignment: CDR1 MNHEY and CDR2 SVGAGI. Trimming removed 0 bases from V and 8 bases from J, with 14 bases in between. The CDR3 is 15 residues long. CDR3 residues: CASSYSKGGRDEQFF. CDR3 sequence (DNA): TGTGCCAGCAGTTACTCGAAGGGGGGGCGTGATGAGCAGTTCTTC.

The rearrangement links TRBV10-3 to TRBJ2-3, with 10 bases identical to TRBD1. J was trimmed by 5 bases and V by 4 bases; bases with no gene match: 9. CDR1 ENHRY and CDR2 SYGVKD come from the germline V gene. There are 16 residues in the CDR3. In DNA, the CDR3 is TGTGCCATCAGTGCACAAACCGGGACAGGGGAAGATACGCAGTATTTT. Encoded protein: CAISAQTGTGEDTQYF.